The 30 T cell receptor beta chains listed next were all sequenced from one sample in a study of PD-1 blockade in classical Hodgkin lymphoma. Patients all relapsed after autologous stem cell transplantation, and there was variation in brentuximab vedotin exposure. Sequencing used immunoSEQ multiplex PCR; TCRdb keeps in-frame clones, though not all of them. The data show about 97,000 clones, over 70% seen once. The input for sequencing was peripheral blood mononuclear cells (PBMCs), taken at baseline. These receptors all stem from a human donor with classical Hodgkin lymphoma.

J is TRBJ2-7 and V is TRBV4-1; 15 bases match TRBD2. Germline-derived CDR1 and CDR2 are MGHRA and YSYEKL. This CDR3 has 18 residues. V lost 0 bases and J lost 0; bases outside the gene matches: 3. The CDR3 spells CASSQEGLAGGPSYEQYF. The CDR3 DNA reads TGCGCCAGCAGCCAAGAGGGACTAGCGGGAGGACCCTCCTACGAGCAGTACTTC.

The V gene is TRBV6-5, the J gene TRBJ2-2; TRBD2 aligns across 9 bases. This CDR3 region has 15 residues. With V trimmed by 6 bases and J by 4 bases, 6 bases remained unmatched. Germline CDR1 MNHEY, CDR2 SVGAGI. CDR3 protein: CASSFGLASTGELFF. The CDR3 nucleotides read TGTGCCAGCAGCTTCGGACTAGCGTCCACCGGGGAGCTGTTTTTT.

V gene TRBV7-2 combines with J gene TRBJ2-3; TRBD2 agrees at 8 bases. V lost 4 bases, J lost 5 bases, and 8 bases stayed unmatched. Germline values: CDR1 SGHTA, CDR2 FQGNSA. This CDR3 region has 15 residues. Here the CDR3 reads CASSYQAGVLDTQYF. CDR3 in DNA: TGTGCCAGCAGCTACCAAGCGGGAGTCTTAGATACGCAGTATTTT.

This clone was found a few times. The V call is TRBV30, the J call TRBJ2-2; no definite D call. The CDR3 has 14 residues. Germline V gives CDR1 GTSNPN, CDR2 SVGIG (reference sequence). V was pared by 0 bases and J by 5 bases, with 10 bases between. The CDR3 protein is CAWSVGRWTGELFF. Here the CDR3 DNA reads TGTGCCTGGAGTGTAGGGCGCTGGACCGGGGAGCTGTTTTTT.

The CDR3 here is CASSYPQETQYF. The CDR3 nucleotides are TGTGCCAGCAGCTACCCGCAAGAGACCCAGTACTTC. The gene calls are TRBV7-2 and TRBJ2-5; D gene ambiguous. Germline V lookup: CDR1 SGHTA, CDR2 FQGNSA. The CDR3 length is 12 residues. V lost 4 bases, J lost 2 bases, and 5 bases lay in between.

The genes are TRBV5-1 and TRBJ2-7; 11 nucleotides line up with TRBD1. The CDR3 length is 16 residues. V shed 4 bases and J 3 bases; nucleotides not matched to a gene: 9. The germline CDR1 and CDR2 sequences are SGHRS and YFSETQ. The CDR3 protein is CASSGQGQGVLYEQYF. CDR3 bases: TGCGCCAGCAGCGGTCAGGGACAGGGGGTCCTCTACGAGCAGTACTTC.

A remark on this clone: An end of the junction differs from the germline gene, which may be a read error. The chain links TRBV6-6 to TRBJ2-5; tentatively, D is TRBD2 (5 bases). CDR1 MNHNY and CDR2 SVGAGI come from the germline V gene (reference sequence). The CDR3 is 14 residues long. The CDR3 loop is CATVTNPAREAQYF. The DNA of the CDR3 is TGTGCCACTGTGACTAACCCTGCAAGAGAGGCCCAGTACTTC.

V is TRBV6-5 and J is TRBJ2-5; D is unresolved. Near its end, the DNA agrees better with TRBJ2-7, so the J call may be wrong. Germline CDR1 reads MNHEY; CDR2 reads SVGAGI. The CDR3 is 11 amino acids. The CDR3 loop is CASRSPSEQYF. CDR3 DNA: TGTGCCTCCCGGAGCCCGTCCGAGCAGTACTTC.

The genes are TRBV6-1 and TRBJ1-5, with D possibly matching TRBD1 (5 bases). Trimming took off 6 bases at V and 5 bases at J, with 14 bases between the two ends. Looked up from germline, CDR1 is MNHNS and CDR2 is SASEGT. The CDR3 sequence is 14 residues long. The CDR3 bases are TGTGCCAGCAGCGACGGGCAGGGATATCAGCCCCAGCATTTT. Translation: CASSDGQGYQPQHF.

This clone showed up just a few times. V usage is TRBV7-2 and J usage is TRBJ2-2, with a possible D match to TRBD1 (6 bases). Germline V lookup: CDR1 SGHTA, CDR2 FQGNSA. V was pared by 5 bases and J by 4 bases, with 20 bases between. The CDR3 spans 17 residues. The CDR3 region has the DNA TGTGCCAGCAGCCCCCCCGAGCAGGGGCGAGCCACCGGGGAGCTGTTTTTT. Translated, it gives CASSPPEQGRATGELFF.

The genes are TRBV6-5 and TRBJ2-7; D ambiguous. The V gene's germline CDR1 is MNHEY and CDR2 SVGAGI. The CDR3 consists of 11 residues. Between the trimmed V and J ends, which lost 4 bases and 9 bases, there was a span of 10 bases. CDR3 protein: CASSSTVAQYF. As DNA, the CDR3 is TGTGCCAGCAGTTCCACGGTAGCGCAGTACTTC.

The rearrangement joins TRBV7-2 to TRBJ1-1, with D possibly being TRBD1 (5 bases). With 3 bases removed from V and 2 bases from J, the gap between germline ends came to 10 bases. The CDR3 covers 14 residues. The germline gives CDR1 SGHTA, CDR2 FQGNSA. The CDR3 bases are TGTGCCAGCAGCTTTTCAAGGGGCAACACTGAAGCTTTCTTT. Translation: CASSFSRGNTEAFF.

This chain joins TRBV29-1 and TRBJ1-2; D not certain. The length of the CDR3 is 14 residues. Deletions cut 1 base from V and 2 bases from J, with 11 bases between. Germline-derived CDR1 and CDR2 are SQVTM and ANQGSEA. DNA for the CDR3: TGCAGCGTTGAAGGACTGGGTAACAACTATGGCTACACCTTC. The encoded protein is CSVEGLGNNYGYTF.

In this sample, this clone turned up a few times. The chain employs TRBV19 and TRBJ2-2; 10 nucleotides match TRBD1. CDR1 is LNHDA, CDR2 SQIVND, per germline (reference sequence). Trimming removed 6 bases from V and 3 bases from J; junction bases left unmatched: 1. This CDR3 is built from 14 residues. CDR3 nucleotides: TGTGCCAGTAGGGACAGGGGGGACACCGGGGAGCTGTTTTTT. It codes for CASRDRGDTGELFF.

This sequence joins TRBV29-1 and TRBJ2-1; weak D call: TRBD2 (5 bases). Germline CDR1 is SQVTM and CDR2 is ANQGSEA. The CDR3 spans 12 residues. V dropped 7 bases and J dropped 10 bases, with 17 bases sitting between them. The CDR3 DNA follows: TGCAGCGGGTCGAGGGCCCCGGAGGAGCAGTTCTTC. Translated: CSGSRAPEEQFF.

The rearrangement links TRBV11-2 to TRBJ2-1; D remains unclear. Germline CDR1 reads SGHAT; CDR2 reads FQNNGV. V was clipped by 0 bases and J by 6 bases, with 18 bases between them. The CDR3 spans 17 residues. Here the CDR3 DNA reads TGTGCCAGCAGCTTAGATAGGACCCGGGCTAGTCGCAATGAGCAGTTCTTC. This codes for CASSLDRTRASRNEQFF.

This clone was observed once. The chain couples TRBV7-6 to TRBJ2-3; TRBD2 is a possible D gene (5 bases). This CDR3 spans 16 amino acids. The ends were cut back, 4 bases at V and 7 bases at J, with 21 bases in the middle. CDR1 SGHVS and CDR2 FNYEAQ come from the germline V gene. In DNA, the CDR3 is TGTGCCAGCAGCTCAGCGCTAGCCACTACCGGGAATACGCAGTATTTT. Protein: CASSSALATTGNTQYF.

The chain's CDR3 is CASRRTGSYGYTF. CDR3 sequence (DNA): TGTGCCAGTAGGAGGACAGGGAGCTATGGCTACACCTTC. This chain joins TRBV19 and TRBJ1-2, with 8 bases lining up with TRBD1. Germline-derived CDR1 and CDR2 are LNHDA and SQIVND (reference sequence). V lost 6 bases to trimming and J lost 4 bases; unmatched junction nucleotides: 4. This CDR3 has 13 residues.

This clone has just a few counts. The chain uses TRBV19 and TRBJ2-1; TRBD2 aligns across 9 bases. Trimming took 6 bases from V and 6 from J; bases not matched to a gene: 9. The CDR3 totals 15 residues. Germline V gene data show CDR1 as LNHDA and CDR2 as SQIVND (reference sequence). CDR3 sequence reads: CASRWSGTSINEQFF. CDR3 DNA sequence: TGTGCCAGTAGATGGTCCGGGACTAGCATCAATGAGCAGTTCTTC. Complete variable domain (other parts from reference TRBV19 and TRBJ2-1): DGGITQSPKYLFRKEGQNVTLSCEQNLNHDAMYWYRQDPGQGLRLIYYSQIVNDFQKGDIAEGYSVSREKKESFPLTVTSAQKNPTAFYLCASRWSGTSINEQFFGPGTRLTVL.

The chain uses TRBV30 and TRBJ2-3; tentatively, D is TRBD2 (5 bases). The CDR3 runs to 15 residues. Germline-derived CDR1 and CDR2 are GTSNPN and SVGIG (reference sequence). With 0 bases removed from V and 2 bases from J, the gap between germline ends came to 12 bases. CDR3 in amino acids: CAWSVSGMVTDTQYF. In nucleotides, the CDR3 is TGTGCCTGGAGTGTTTCGGGGATGGTCACAGATACGCAGTATTTT.

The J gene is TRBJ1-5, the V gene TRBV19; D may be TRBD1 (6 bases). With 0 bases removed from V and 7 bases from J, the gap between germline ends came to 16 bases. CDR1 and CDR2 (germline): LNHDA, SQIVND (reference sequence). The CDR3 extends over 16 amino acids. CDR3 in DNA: TGTGCCAGTAGTATAGATCTGAGTAGGGGGGTACAGCCCCAGCATTTT. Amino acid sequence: CASSIDLSRGVQPQHF.

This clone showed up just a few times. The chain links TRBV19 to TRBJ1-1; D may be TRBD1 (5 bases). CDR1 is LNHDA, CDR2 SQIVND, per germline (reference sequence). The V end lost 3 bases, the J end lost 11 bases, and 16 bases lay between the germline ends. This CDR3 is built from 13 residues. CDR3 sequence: CASSMGPRTRAFF. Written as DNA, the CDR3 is TGTGCCAGTAGTATGGGACCAAGAACCAGGGCTTTCTTT.

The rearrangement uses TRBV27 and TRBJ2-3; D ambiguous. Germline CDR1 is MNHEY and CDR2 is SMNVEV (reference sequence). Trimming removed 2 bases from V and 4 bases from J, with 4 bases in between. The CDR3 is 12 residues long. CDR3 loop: CASSLNADTQYF. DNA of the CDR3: TGTGCCAGCAGTTTAAACGCAGATACGCAGTATTTT.

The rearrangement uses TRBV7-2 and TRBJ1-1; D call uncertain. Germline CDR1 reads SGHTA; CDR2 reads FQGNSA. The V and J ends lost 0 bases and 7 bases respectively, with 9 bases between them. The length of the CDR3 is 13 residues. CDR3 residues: CASSLARSIEAFF. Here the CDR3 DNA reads TGTGCCAGCAGCTTAGCGCGAAGCATTGAAGCTTTCTTT.

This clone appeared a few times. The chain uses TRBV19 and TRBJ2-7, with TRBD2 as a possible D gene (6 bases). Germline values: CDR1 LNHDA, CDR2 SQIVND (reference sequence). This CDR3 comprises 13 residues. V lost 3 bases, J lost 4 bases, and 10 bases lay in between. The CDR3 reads CASSMGGLYEQYF. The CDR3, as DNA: TGTGCCAGTAGTATGGGAGGCCTGTACGAGCAGTACTTC.

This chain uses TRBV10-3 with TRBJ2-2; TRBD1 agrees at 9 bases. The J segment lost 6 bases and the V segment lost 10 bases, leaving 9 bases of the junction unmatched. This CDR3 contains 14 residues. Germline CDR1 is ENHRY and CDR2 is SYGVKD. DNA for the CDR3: TGTGCCACCTCGGGACAGGGTTCTGCCGGGGAGCTGTTTTTT. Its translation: CATSGQGSAGELFF.

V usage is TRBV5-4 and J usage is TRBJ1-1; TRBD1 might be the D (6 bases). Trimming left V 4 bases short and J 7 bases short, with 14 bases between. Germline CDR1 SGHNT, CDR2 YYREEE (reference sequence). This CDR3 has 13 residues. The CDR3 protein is CASSRGGSDEAFF. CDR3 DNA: TGTGCCAGCAGCCGAGGGGGTTCTGATGAAGCTTTCTTT.

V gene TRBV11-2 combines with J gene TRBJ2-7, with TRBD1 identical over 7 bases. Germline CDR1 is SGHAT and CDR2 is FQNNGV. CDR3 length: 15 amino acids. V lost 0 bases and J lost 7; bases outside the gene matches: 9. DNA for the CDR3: TGTGCCAGCAGCTTAGACCGGGACAGCACGGAGGAGCAGTACTTC. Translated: CASSLDRDSTEEQYF.

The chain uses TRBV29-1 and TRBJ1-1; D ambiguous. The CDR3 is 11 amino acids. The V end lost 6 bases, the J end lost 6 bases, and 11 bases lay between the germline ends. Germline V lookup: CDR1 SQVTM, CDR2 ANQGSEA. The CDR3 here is CSVVEWSEAFF. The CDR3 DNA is TGCAGCGTCGTGGAATGGTCTGAAGCTTTCTTT.

CDR3 coding DNA: TGCGCCAGCAGCTACTCTAGCTCCTACAATGAGCAGTTCTTC. Its translation is CASSYSSSYNEQFF. The chain combines TRBV5-1 with TRBJ2-1, with unresolved D. The ends were cut back, 3 bases at V and 0 bases at J, with 7 bases in the middle. Germline V gene data show CDR1 as SGHRS and CDR2 as YFSETQ. This CDR3 has 14 amino acids.